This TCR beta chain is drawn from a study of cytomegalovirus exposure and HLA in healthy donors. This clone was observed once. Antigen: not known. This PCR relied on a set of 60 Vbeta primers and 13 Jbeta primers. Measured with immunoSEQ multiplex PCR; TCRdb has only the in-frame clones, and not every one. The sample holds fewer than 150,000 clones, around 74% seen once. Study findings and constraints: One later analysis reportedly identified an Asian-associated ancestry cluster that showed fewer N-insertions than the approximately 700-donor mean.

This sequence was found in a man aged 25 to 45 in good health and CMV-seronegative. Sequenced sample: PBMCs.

The CDR3 loop reads CASSLGGQGTEAFF. The DNA for the CDR3 is TGTGCCAGCAGCTTAGGGGGACAGGGGACTGAAGCTTTCTTT. This sequence joins TRBV7-9 and TRBJ1-1; 10 nucleotides align to TRBD1. V was pared by 1 base and J by 5 bases, with 1 base of the junction left unmatched. The length of the CDR3 is 14 residues. CDR1 and CDR2 (germline): SEHNR, FQNEAQ (reference sequence).